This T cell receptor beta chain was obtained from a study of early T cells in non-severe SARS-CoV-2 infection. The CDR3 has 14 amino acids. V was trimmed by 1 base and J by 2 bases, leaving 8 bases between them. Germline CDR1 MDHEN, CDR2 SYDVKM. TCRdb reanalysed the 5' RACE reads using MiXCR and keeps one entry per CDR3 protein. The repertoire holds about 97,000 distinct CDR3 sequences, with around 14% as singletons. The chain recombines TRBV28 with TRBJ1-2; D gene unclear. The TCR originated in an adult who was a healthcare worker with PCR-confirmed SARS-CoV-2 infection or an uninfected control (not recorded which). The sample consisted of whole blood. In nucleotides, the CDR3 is TGTGCCAGCAGTTTATCGACGGTCAACTATGGCTACACCTTC. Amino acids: CASSLSTVNYGYTF.